Each of the 7 T cell receptor beta chains below was sequenced from the same sample in a study of blood T cell repertoires in COVID-19. Sequenced by immunoSEQ multiplex PCR; TCRdb stores in-frame clones only, minus some. The sample comprises 310,000 or so clones, about 82% of which are singletons, and approximately 1.5% rests with the top ten. The sequencing sample was made of peripheral blood. The receptors here all came from a woman aged 45-60 years with acute or convalescent COVID-19.

Here the CDR3 reads CASGPVGNTIYF. For the CDR3, the DNA is TGTGCCAGCGGGCCGGTCGGAAACACCATATATTTT. The rearrangement uses TRBV6-5 and TRBJ1-3; D is unresolved. V was trimmed by 8 bases and J by 4 bases, leaving 9 bases between them. The CDR3 has 12 amino acids. In germline, CDR1 is MNHEY, CDR2 SVGAGI.

CDR3 in DNA: TGCGCCAGCAGCTCGTCTGGCGGGGGGAACACTGAAGCTTTCTTT. Its translation: CASSSSGGGNTEAFF. This chain joins TRBV5-1 and TRBJ1-1, with D possibly being TRBD1 (5 bases). V lost 3 bases and J 1 base, leaving 13 bases between the germline ends. The CDR3 extends over 15 amino acids. The germline gives CDR1 SGHRS, CDR2 YFSETQ.

V gene TRBV7-8 combines with J gene TRBJ2-2; 12 nucleotides agree with TRBD2. Germline V gene sequence: CDR1 SGHVS, CDR2 FQNEAQ. This CDR3 comprises 16 residues. Losses at the gene ends were 5 bases for V and 4 bases for J; bases not matched to a gene: 5. Written as DNA, the CDR3 is TGTGCCAGCAGCCCGACTAGCGGGAGAGTCACCGGGGAGCTGTTTTTT. Translation gives CASSPTSGRVTGELFF.

The chain is built from TRBV19 and TRBJ1-5, with no clear D. Germline V gives CDR1 LNHDA, CDR2 SQIVND (reference sequence). The CDR3 is made up of 12 amino acids. Between the trimmed V and J ends, which lost 4 bases and 6 bases, there was a span of 7 bases. CDR3 amino acids: CASSRQPQPQHF. The DNA for the CDR3 is TGTGCCAGTAGTAGACAACCTCAGCCCCAGCATTTT. Full variable domain (remainder filled in from reference TRBV19 and TRBJ1-5): DGGITQSPKYLFRKEGQNVTLSCEQNLNHDAMYWYRQDPGQGLRLIYYSQIVNDFQKGDIAEGYSVSREKKESFPLTVTSAQKNPTAFYLCASSRQPQPQHFGDGTRLSIL.

This clone was recorded a few times. This sequence joins TRBV7-2 and TRBJ2-5; TRBD2 aligns across 7 bases. The CDR3 is made up of 19 amino acids. Per the germline V gene, CDR1 is SGHTA and CDR2 is FQGNSA. The V and J ends lost 4 bases and 1 base, in that order; junction bases with no gene match: 18. In DNA form, the CDR3 reads TGTGCCAGCAGCTCTCGCTTAGCGGGTCACCAAGCCCCCCAAGAGACCCAGTACTTC. Encoded protein: CASSSRLAGHQAPQETQYF.

V is TRBV18 and J is TRBJ1-4; D unclear. V lost 2 bases to trimming and J lost 3 bases, with 10 bases between them. Germline CDR1 KGHSH, CDR2 LQKENI. The CDR3 has 15 residues. The CDR3 sequence: CASSPMGYSNEKLFF. In DNA form, the CDR3 reads TGTGCCAGCTCACCAATGGGCTATTCTAATGAAAAACTGTTTTTT.

The chain uses TRBV7-3 and TRBJ1-6, with D perhaps matching TRBD1 (5 bases). The CDR3 covers 15 residues. Germline lookup yields CDR1 SGHTA and CDR2 FQGTGA. V was trimmed by 2 bases and J by 7 bases, leaving 12 bases between them. The DNA for the CDR3 is TGTGCCAGCAGCTTACTGGGGGGATTCAATTCACCCCTCCACTTT. Translating gives CASSLLGGFNSPLHF. Drawing the rest from reference TRBV7-3 and TRBJ1-6, the complete variable domain is GAGVSQTPSNKVTEKGKYVELRCDPISGHTALYWYRQSLGQGPEFLIYFQGTGAADDSGLPNDRFFAVRPEGSVSTLKIQRTERGDSAVYLCASSLLGGFNSPLHFGNGTRLTVT.